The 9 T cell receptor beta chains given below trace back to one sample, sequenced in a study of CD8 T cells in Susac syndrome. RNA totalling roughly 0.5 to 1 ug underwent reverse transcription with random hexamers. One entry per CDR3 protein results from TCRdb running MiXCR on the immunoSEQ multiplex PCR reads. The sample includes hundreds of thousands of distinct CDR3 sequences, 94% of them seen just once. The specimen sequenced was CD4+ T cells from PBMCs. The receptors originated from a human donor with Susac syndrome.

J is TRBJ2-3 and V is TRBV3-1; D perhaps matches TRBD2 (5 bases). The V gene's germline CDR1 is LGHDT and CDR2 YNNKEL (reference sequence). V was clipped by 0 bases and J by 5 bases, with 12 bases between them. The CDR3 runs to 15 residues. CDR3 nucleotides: TGTGCCAGCAGCCAAGATTTAGAGGGATTAGATACGCAGTATTTT. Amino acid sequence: CASSQDLEGLDTQYF.

As DNA, the CDR3 is TGTGCCAGCAGTTTAGGGGACAGGGTCGGGAACACTGAAGCTTTCTTT. Amino acid sequence: CASSLGDRVGNTEAFF. This rearrangement joins TRBV12-3 or TRBV12-4 to TRBJ1-1; 9 positions agree with TRBD1. Unmatched junction bases numbered 4, after V lost 1 base and J lost 1 base. This CDR3 comprises 16 residues.

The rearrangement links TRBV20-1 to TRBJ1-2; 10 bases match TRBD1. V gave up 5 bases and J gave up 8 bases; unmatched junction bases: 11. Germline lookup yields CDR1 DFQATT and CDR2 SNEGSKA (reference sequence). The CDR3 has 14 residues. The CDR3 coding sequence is TGCAGTGCTTCAGACGGGACAGGGGATAGAGGCTACACCTTC. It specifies CSASDGTGDRGYTF.

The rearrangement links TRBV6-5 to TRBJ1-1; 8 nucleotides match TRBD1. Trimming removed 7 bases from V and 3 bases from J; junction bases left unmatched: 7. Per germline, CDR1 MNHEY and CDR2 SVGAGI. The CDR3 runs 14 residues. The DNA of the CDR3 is TGTGCCAGCATCGCCACAGGGGGATACACTGAAGCTTTCTTT. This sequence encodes CASIATGGYTEAFF.

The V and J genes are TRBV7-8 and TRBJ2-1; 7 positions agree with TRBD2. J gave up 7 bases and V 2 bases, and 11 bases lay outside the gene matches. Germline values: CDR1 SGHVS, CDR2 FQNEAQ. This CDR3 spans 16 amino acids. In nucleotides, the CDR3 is TGTGCCAGCAGCTTATTTGGGGGGGGAGAAGTGAATGAGCAGTTCTTC. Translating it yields CASSLFGGGEVNEQFF.

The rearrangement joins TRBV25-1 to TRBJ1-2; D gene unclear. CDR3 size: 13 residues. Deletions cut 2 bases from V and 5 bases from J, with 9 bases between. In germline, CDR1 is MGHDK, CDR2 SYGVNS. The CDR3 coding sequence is TGTGCCAGCAGTGAACACGCGGGATATGGCTACACCTTC. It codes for CASSEHAGYGYTF.

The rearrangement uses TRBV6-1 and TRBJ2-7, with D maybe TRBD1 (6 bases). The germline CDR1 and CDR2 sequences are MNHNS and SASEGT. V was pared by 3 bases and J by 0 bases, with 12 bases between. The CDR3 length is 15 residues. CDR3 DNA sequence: TGTGCCAGCAGTGATAGGCAGGGGTCCTCCTACGAGCAGTACTTC. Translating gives CASSDRQGSSYEQYF.

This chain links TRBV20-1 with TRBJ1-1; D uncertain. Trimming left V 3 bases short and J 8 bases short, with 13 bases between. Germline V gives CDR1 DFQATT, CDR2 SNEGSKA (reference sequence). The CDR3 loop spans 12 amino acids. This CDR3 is CSASVSALEAFF. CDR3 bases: TGCAGTGCTAGTGTCTCGGCACTCGAAGCTTTCTTT.

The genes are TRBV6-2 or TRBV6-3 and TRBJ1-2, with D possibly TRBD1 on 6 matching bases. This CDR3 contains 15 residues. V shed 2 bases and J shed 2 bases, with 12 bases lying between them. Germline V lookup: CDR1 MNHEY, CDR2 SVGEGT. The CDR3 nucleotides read TGTGCCAGCAGTTACACCAAGGACAGAAACTATGGCTACACCTTC. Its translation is CASSYTKDRNYGYTF.